Detailed here is one TCR beta chain. V was clipped by 4 bases and J by 9 bases; unmatched bases: 13. The CDR3 has 16 amino acids. Looked up from germline, CDR1 is MNHEY and CDR2 is SVGAGI. The protocol was immunoSEQ multiplex PCR, while the TCRdb copy is restricted to in-frame clones and leaves out a portion. This sample has about 75,000 clones, with roughly nine tenths found just once. The record originates from a study of T cell changes during pregnancy in multiple sclerosis. The chain combines TRBV6-5 with TRBJ1-4; TRBD1 matches at 8 bases. Source: peripheral blood, taken in the first trimester of pregnancy. The receptor comes from a female donor in good health, enrolled as a control in a pregnancy study. CDR3 protein: CASSSSIRQGRQKLFF. CDR3 DNA: TGTGCCAGCAGTTCCTCAATAAGACAGGGGAGGCAAAAACTGTTTTTT.